The 26 T cell receptor beta chains listed next were all sequenced from one sample in a study of T cell responses to AZD1222 COVID-19 vaccine. Here immunoSEQ multiplex PCR was the method, and the copy in TCRdb shows in-frame clones only, minus some. The data show some 120,000 clones, approximately 92% seen once. The input for sequencing was peripheral blood, taken 28 days after the second AZD1222 dose. These receptors were taken from an adult who received the AZD1222 COVID-19 vaccine.

This chain joins TRBV6-4 and TRBJ1-3; perhaps TRBD1 as D (6 bases). The CDR3 loop spans 16 amino acids. Germline lookup yields CDR1 MRHNA and CDR2 SNTAGT. Trimming stripped 5 bases from V and 2 bases from J, with 16 bases between. CDR3 sequence (DNA): TGTGCCAGCAGTAAAAAACACAGGGTAACTGGAAACACCATATATTTT. Residues: CASSKKHRVTGNTIYF.

The chain is built from TRBV7-6 and TRBJ2-3; 13 bases agree with TRBD2. CDR3 length: 17 amino acids. With 5 bases clipped from V and 5 bases from J, the junction kept 10 bases outside the gene matches. Germline V gives CDR1 SGHVS, CDR2 FNYEAQ. This CDR3 is CASSQLLAGGPRDTQYF. Written as DNA, the CDR3 is TGTGCCAGCAGCCAGCTACTAGCGGGAGGGCCGAGAGATACGCAGTATTTT. Complete variable domain (other parts from reference TRBV7-6 and TRBJ2-3): GAGVSQSPRYKVTKRGQDVALRCDPISGHVSLYWYRQALGQGPEFLTYFNYEAQQDKSGLPNDRFSAERPEGSISTLTIQRTEQRDSAMYRCASSQLLAGGPRDTQYFGPGTRLTVL.

This clone appeared many times. The chain is built from TRBV19 and TRBJ1-1, with TRBD1 as a possible D gene (5 bases). The CDR3 consists of 13 residues. The V gene lost 1 base and the J gene lost 4 bases, with 7 bases spanning the gap. Germline CDR1 is LNHDA and CDR2 is SQIVND (reference sequence). The chain's CDR3 is CASSIAGSTEAFF. In DNA, the CDR3 is TGTGCCAGTAGTATAGCAGGGAGCACTGAAGCTTTCTTT.

A few counts support this clone. The chain employs TRBV4-1 and TRBJ2-7; the match to TRBD1 covers 9 bases. This CDR3 comprises 13 residues. Germline-derived CDR1 and CDR2 are MGHRA and YSYEKL. J lost 5 bases, V lost 1 base, and 0 bases had no gene match. The chain's CDR3 is CASSQGTGDEQYF. CDR3 coding DNA: TGCGCCAGCAGCCAAGGGACAGGGGACGAGCAGTACTTC.

This chain uses TRBV5-1 with TRBJ1-1; TRBD1 matches 7 bases. With V trimmed by 4 bases and J by 6 bases, 12 bases remained unmatched. Germline CDR1 reads SGHRS; CDR2 reads YFSETQ. The CDR3 consists of 15 residues. CDR3 residues: CASSVATGAPAEAFF. The CDR3 region has the DNA TGCGCCAGCAGCGTAGCTACAGGGGCCCCTGCTGAAGCTTTCTTT.

This chain joins TRBV6-5 and TRBJ2-7, with 7 bases matching TRBD2. Germline V lookup: CDR1 MNHEY, CDR2 SVGAGI. V was pared by 9 bases and J by 4 bases, with 6 bases of the junction left unmatched. The CDR3 has 12 residues. The CDR3 bases are TGTGCCAGTCTAGCGGACCTATACGAGCAGTACTTC. Residues: CASLADLYEQYF.

CDR3 region: CASSPDTGTEAFF. The CDR3 nucleotides read TGTGCCAGCAGCCCGGACACGGGGACTGAAGCTTTCTTT. V gene TRBV3-1 (or the pseudogene TRBV3-2) combines with J gene TRBJ1-1, with D possibly being TRBD1 (5 bases). The CDR3 consists of 13 residues. Deletions cut 4 bases from V and 5 bases from J, with 11 bases between. Germline CDR1 LGHDT, CDR2 YNNKEL (reference sequence).

This chain connects TRBV5-4 to TRBJ2-7, with D uncertain. This CDR3 contains 12 residues. The germline V gene encodes CDR1 SGHNT and CDR2 YYREEE (reference sequence). Trimming left V 3 bases short and J 3 bases short, with 7 bases between. The CDR3 bases are TGTGCCAGCAGCTCCGAAAGCTACGAGCAGTACTTC. It codes for CASSSESYEQYF.

The chain couples TRBV24-1 to TRBJ2-5; 15 bases line up with TRBD2. Germline CDR1 KGHDR, CDR2 SFDVKD. J was trimmed by 5 bases and V by 4 bases; bases with no gene match: 13. The CDR3 is made up of 19 amino acids. The chain's CDR3 is CATSENPGTSGGQQETQYF. CDR3 nucleotide sequence: TGTGCCACCAGTGAAAACCCCGGGACTAGCGGGGGGCAGCAGGAGACCCAGTACTTC.

The chain carries TRBV6-5 and TRBJ1-2, with 7 bases fitting TRBD1. After removal of 6 bases from V and 1 base from J, the junction contained 8 bases not matched to a gene. The CDR3 length is 15 residues. Per germline, CDR1 MNHEY and CDR2 SVGAGI. CDR3 nucleotides: TGTGCCAGCAGGATACGGGACAGAGTTAACTATGGCTACACCTTC. Translating it yields CASRIRDRVNYGYTF.

This clone has a handful of counts. The V call is TRBV5-4, the J call TRBJ2-1; 9 bases match TRBD1. V shed 4 bases and J 6 bases; nucleotides not matched to a gene: 8. The CDR3 is 15 amino acids. Germline V lookup: CDR1 SGHNT, CDR2 YYREEE (reference sequence). Written as DNA, the CDR3 is TGTGCCAGCAGCACCGGGACAGGGTGGTCCAATGAGCAGTTCTTC. It encodes CASSTGTGWSNEQFF.

The V call is TRBV7-8, the J call TRBJ1-4, with 7 bases fitting TRBD1. The length of the CDR3 is 19 residues. The V gene end was trimmed by 4 bases and the J gene end by 0 bases; junction bases not matched to a gene: 14. Germline assignment: CDR1 SGHVS and CDR2 FQNEAQ. CDR3 amino acids: CASSYTRGFLPATNEKLFF. DNA for the CDR3: TGTGCCAGCAGCTACACCAGGGGGTTCCTACCTGCAACTAATGAAAAACTGTTTTTT.

The chain combines TRBV5-1 with TRBJ2-1, with 10 bases matching TRBD2. CDR3 length: 15 residues. Germline V CDR1 and CDR2: SGHRS, YFSETQ. With V trimmed by 4 bases and J by 7 bases, 8 bases remained unmatched. For the CDR3, the DNA is TGCGCCAGCAGCATGCTAGCGGGGGCCGGGAATGAGCAGTTCTTC. Its translation: CASSMLAGAGNEQFF.

This clone was recorded only once. The chain links TRBV9 to TRBJ2-3, with a weak D call TRBD1 (5 bases). In germline, CDR1 is SGDLS, CDR2 YYNGEE. CDR3 size: 15 residues. Trimming removed 2 bases at V and 2 bases at J, with 12 bases between. CDR3 loop: CASSVARVSTDTQYF. The CDR3 DNA sequence: TGTGCCAGCAGCGTGGCCAGGGTTTCCACAGATACGCAGTATTTT.

V usage is TRBV5-6 and J usage is TRBJ2-6; a possible D gene is TRBD1 (6 bases). The germline gives CDR1 SGHDT, CDR2 YYEEEE. V lost 0 bases and J 4 bases, leaving 17 bases between the germline ends. This CDR3 spans 18 amino acids. The CDR3 DNA is TGTGCCAGCAGCTTGGGCAGGGGCGCTTCGCCCGGGGCCAACGTCCTGACTTTC. Residues: CASSLGRGASPGANVLTF.

This clone occurred once. V usage is TRBV18 and J usage is TRBJ1-4; D ambiguous. The CDR3 is 15 amino acids. Trimming removed 8 bases at V and 6 bases at J, with 19 bases between. The germline V gene encodes CDR1 KGHSH and CDR2 LQKENI. CDR3 sequence reads: CASSPFFQGDEKLFF. The CDR3, as DNA: TGTGCCAGCAGCCCATTTTTTCAAGGAGATGAAAAACTGTTTTTT.

This clone has a handful of counts. The chain employs TRBV9 and TRBJ2-6; no clear D. The V end lost 3 bases, the J end lost 0 bases, and 13 bases lay between the germline ends. Germline V CDR1 and CDR2: SGDLS, YYNGEE. The CDR3 has 17 residues. The CDR3 reads CASSERALHSGANVLTF. CDR3 nucleotide sequence: TGTGCCAGCAGCGAACGAGCACTCCACTCTGGGGCCAACGTCCTGACTTTC.

The chain uses TRBV5-4 and TRBJ1-6; D gene ambiguous. The germline V gene encodes CDR1 SGHNT and CDR2 YYREEE (reference sequence). The germline V and J ends were trimmed by 3 bases and 10 bases, with 11 bases remaining between them. CDR3 length equals 13 residues. In nucleotides, the CDR3 is TGTGCCAGCAGCTCAGAAATCGAGTCACCCCTCCACTTT. Protein product: CASSSEIESPLHF.

The chain links TRBV19 to TRBJ2-1; tentatively, D is TRBD1 or TRBD2 (5 bases each). Trimming removed 5 bases at V and 0 bases at J, with 14 bases between. The CDR3 runs to 16 residues. Germline CDR1 LNHDA, CDR2 SQIVND (reference sequence). The CDR3 protein is CASSALGPHSYNEQFF. In nucleotides, the CDR3 is TGTGCCAGTAGTGCTCTGGGACCACACTCCTACAATGAGCAGTTCTTC.

This clone appeared once. This chain uses TRBV10-3 with TRBJ2-5; the D gene is possibly TRBD2 (6 bases). CDR1 and CDR2 from the germline V gene are ENHRY and SYGVKD. The CDR3 is made up of 14 amino acids. V was shortened by 8 bases and J by 2 bases, with 15 bases between the two germline ends. The CDR3 is CAISIGGGQETQYF. CDR3 nucleotides: TGTGCCATCTCAATCGGTGGGGGGCAAGAGACCCAGTACTTC.

Points on this clone: Other DNA sequences in the sample encode the same CDR3. The chain recombines TRBV6-5 with TRBJ2-7; D remains ambiguous. The V end was cut by 0 bases, the J end by 2 bases, with 5 bases between. Germline CDR1 reads MNHEY; CDR2 reads SVGAGI. The CDR3 spans 13 residues. CDR3 bases: TGTGCCAGCAGTTACTCCACAGCCTACGAGCAGTACTTC. It codes for CASSYSTAYEQYF.

The chain links TRBV10-3 to TRBJ1-4; 10 nucleotides match TRBD1. V shed 8 bases and J 0 bases; nucleotides not matched to a gene: 9. CDR1 is ENHRY and CDR2 is SYGVKD in the germline V gene. This CDR3 is 17 amino acids long. CDR3 nucleotides: TGTGCCATCCGCCCGGGGACAGGGGTTGCAACTAATGAAAAACTGTTTTTT. This encodes CAIRPGTGVATNEKLFF.

The chain has TRBV7-2 and TRBJ1-3; D might be TRBD1 (5 bases). The CDR3 is 15 amino acids. Trimming cost V 2 bases and J 2 bases, with 10 bases left between them. Germline CDR1 is SGHTA and CDR2 is FQGNSA. Here the CDR3 reads CASSLSPGTGNTIYF. The CDR3 nucleotides read TGTGCCAGCAGCTTATCTCCAGGGACTGGAAACACCATATATTTT.

The V gene is TRBV15, the J gene TRBJ2-3, with 9 positions matching TRBD1. Unmatched junction bases numbered 7, after V lost 2 bases and J lost 1 base. This CDR3 has 17 amino acids. CDR1 and CDR2 (germline): LNHNV, YYDKDF (reference sequence). The CDR3 region is CATSRTGGAIGTDTQYF. DNA for the CDR3: TGTGCCACCAGCAGAACAGGGGGCGCGATAGGCACAGATACGCAGTATTTT.

The chain is built from TRBV19 and TRBJ1-5; unclear D gene. Trimming took 6 bases from V and 7 from J, leaving 28 bases between them. The CDR3 sequence is 18 residues long. Germline V gives CDR1 LNHDA, CDR2 SQIVND (reference sequence). The CDR3 sequence is CASSLPPGRIYPLQPQHF. CDR3 DNA sequence: TGTGCCAGTAGCCTTCCTCCGGGTCGGATATATCCCCTCCAGCCCCAGCATTTT.

V usage is TRBV28 and J usage is TRBJ2-3; 15 positions match TRBD2. CDR3 size: 16 residues. The V gene's germline CDR1 is MDHEN and CDR2 SYDVKM. The V and J ends lost 6 bases and 8 bases, in that order; junction bases with no gene match: 9. CDR3 nucleotides: TGTGCCAGCAGACACCGGACTAGCGGGGGGGCCGGTACGCAGTATTTT. As protein: CASRHRTSGGAGTQYF.